This passage covers 24 T cell receptor beta chains from one sample sequenced in a study of blood T cell repertoires in COVID-19. Produced via immunoSEQ multiplex PCR; TCRdb's table is partial and in-frame only. The sample contains some 300,000 clones, around 90% of which appear only once. Specimen: peripheral blood. The receptors stem from a woman aged 40 to 50 with COVID-19, enrolled during active disease.

This sequence joins TRBV9 and TRBJ1-4, with 7 bases identical to TRBD1. Germline loops: CDR1 SGDLS, CDR2 YYNGEE. This CDR3 has 14 residues. Trimming at V came to 3 bases and at J to 8 bases, leaving 7 bases not matched to a gene. The CDR3 region has the DNA TGTGCCAGCAGCGCTCGACAGGGACAAGAAAAACTGTTTTTT. It translates to CASSARQGQEKLFF.

V and J are TRBV27 and TRBJ1-2; 10 nucleotides line up with TRBD1. V was clipped by 5 bases and J by 8 bases; unmatched bases: 11. CDR3 size: 15 residues. Germline V CDR1 and CDR2: MNHEY, SMNVEV (reference sequence). The CDR3 DNA reads as TGTGCCAGCAGTGAACTGGGACAGGGGACGGGGGGCTACACCTTC. Amino acids: CASSELGQGTGGYTF.

This chain joins TRBV7-2 and TRBJ2-1, with 7 bases that match TRBD2. Germline-derived CDR1 and CDR2 are SGHTA and FQGNSA. This CDR3 spans 14 amino acids. V lost 5 bases to trimming and J lost 5 bases; unmatched junction nucleotides: 6. The CDR3 protein is CASSPWTSNNEQFF. The CDR3, as DNA: TGTGCCAGCAGCCCATGGACTAGTAACAATGAGCAGTTCTTC.

This chain uses TRBV5-1 with TRBJ1-1; possible D gene TRBD1, 5 bases. With 0 bases removed from V and 1 base from J, the gap between germline ends came to 7 bases. This CDR3 has 14 amino acids. Germline V CDR1 and CDR2: SGHRS, YFSETQ. The CDR3 sequence: CASSLAQGNTEAFF. The CDR3 DNA follows: TGCGCCAGCAGCTTGGCTCAGGGGAACACTGAAGCTTTCTTT.

The CDR3 DNA is TGTGCCAGCAGCTCGGACAGGGGCCACAATGAGCAGTTCTTC. It codes for CASSSDRGHNEQFF. V is TRBV6-5 and J is TRBJ2-1, with 9 bases that match TRBD1. There are 14 residues in the CDR3. Germline-derived CDR1 and CDR2 are MNHEY and SVGAGI. V was pared by 6 bases and J by 5 bases, with 5 bases of the junction left unmatched.

V is TRBV7-2 and J is TRBJ2-3; weak D call: TRBD2 (7 bases). Germline CDR1 is SGHTA and CDR2 is FQGNSA. CDR3 length: 11 residues. Trimming left V 5 bases short and J 12 bases short, with 12 bases between. CDR3 protein: CASSRGGAQYF. In DNA form, the CDR3 reads TGTGCCAGCAGCCGAGGGGGGGCCCAGTATTTT.

The genes are TRBV10-1 and TRBJ2-3, with 9 bases identical to TRBD2. Germline CDR1 WNHNN, CDR2 SYGVQD (reference sequence). J gave up 6 bases and V 6 bases, and 13 bases lay outside the gene matches. CDR3 length: 16 amino acids. Here the CDR3 DNA reads TGCGCCAGCAGCGCACCCATGACTAGCGGAGGGGATACGCAGTATTTT. This codes for CASSAPMTSGGDTQYF.

The chain uses TRBV27 and TRBJ2-5; 9 nucleotides match TRBD1. In germline, CDR1 is MNHEY, CDR2 SMNVEV (reference sequence). The CDR3 is made up of 16 amino acids. Germline trimming cut 6 bases from V and 5 bases from J; bases unmatched to any gene: 13. For the CDR3, the DNA is TGTGCCAGCAGACCAGATAAAACAGGGGGCTGGGAGACCCAGTACTTC. Its translation: CASRPDKTGGWETQYF.

The J gene is TRBJ1-5, the V gene TRBV5-1; possible D gene TRBD1, 6 bases. Looked up from germline, CDR1 is SGHRS and CDR2 is YFSETQ. The CDR3 loop spans 14 amino acids. V was shortened by 4 bases and J by 1 base, with 9 bases between the two germline ends. The CDR3 here is CASSEGQSNQPQHF. The CDR3 DNA reads TGCGCCAGCAGCGAAGGACAGAGCAATCAGCCCCAGCATTTT. The full variable domain, in which reference TRBV5-1 and TRBJ1-5 provide the parts outside the CDR3, is KAGVTQTPRYLIKTRGQQVTLSCSPISGHRSVSWYQQTPGQGLQFLFEYFSETQRNKGNFPGRFSGRQFSNSRSEMNVSTLELGDSALYLCASSEGQSNQPQHFGDGTRLSIL.

This chain uses TRBV29-1 with TRBJ2-7; no clear D gene. The CDR3 runs to 12 residues. The V end was cut by 4 bases, the J end by 6 bases, with 13 bases between. Germline assignment: CDR1 SQVTM and CDR2 ANQGSEA. CDR3 protein: CSVGDSRSEQYF. CDR3 nucleotide sequence: TGCAGCGTTGGTGACTCTAGGAGCGAGCAGTACTTC.

The J gene is TRBJ2-1, the V gene TRBV24-1; TRBD1 matches 7 bases. Germline-derived CDR1 and CDR2 are KGHDR and SFDVKD. CDR3 length equals 13 residues. Trimming removed 2 bases from V and 10 bases from J; junction bases left unmatched: 4. Here the CDR3 reads CATSDSDREEQFF. The DNA for the CDR3 is TGTGCCACCAGTGATTCAGACAGGGAGGAGCAGTTCTTC.

The V and J genes are TRBV28 and TRBJ2-7; 7 bases line up with TRBD1. CDR1 is MDHEN, CDR2 SYDVKM, per germline. The CDR3 spans 15 residues. The trim removed 3 bases at V and 2 bases at J, leaving 7 bases unmatched. The CDR3 is CASSFSGQQAYEQYF. As DNA, the CDR3 is TGTGCCAGCAGTTTTTCGGGACAGCAAGCCTACGAGCAGTACTTC. Drawing the rest from reference TRBV28 and TRBJ2-7, the complete variable domain is DVKVTQSSRYLVKRTGEKVFLECVQDMDHENMFWYRQDPGLGLRLIYFSYDVKMKEKGDIPEGYSVSREKKERFSLILESASTNQTSMYLCASSFSGQQAYEQYFGPGTRLTVT.

The CDR3 bases are TGTGCCACCACTCTGGTCGAGGCTGATGAAAAACTGTTTTTT. Amino acids: CATTLVEADEKLFF. The J gene is TRBJ1-4, the V gene TRBV24-1, with D hard to call. V dropped 8 bases and J dropped 6 bases, with 15 bases sitting between them. Germline-derived CDR1 and CDR2 are KGHDR and SFDVKD. The CDR3 is 14 amino acids.

This clone was observed a single time. This sequence joins TRBV6-1 and TRBJ2-5; tentative D call: TRBD2 (6 bases). Germline CDR1 is MNHNS and CDR2 is SASEGT. CDR3 length: 14 amino acids. V gave up 3 bases and J gave up 4 bases, with 12 bases separating them. CDR3 amino acids: CASSDPGTPETQYF. CDR3 coding DNA: TGTGCCAGCAGTGATCCCGGGACTCCAGAGACCCAGTACTTC.

The chain couples TRBV11-2 to TRBJ1-3; D might be TRBD1 (6 bases). Germline V CDR1 and CDR2: SGHAT, FQNNGV. The CDR3 has 16 residues. Trimming took off 6 bases at V and 4 bases at J, with 19 bases between the two ends. CDR3 coding DNA: TGTGCCAGCAGATCACCTGGGGGGGGCTTCGGAAACACCATATATTTT. This sequence encodes CASRSPGGGFGNTIYF.

The V call is TRBV5-1, the J call TRBJ1-4; D is perhaps TRBD1 (6 bases). Trimming left V 4 bases short and J 5 bases short, with 15 bases between. The CDR3 consists of 15 residues. CDR1 SGHRS and CDR2 YFSETQ come from the germline V gene. The DNA for the CDR3 is TGCGCCAGCAGCACGGACAGTAGCTCGAATGAAAAACTGTTTTTT. It is translated as CASSTDSSSNEKLFF.

V gene TRBV7-9 combines with J gene TRBJ2-2; 7 bases match TRBD1. After removal of 1 base from V and 0 bases from J, the junction contained 5 bases not matched to a gene. CDR1 SEHNR and CDR2 FQNEAQ come from the germline V gene (reference sequence). CDR3 length equals 17 residues. CDR3 sequence reads: CASSLGRTGANTGELFF. In DNA form, the CDR3 reads TGTGCCAGCAGCTTAGGACGGACAGGCGCGAACACCGGGGAGCTGTTTTTT.

The chain combines TRBV28 with TRBJ1-3; D remains unclear. This CDR3 is 16 amino acids long. Germline loops: CDR1 MDHEN, CDR2 SYDVKM. V was pared by 5 bases and J by 4 bases, with 18 bases between. In nucleotides, the CDR3 is TGTGCCAGCAGTCCCGGTGGGGAGGTATTAGGAAACACCATATATTTT. This encodes CASSPGGEVLGNTIYF.

The chain uses TRBV6-5 and TRBJ1-2; D gene ambiguous. Looked up from germline, CDR1 is MNHEY and CDR2 is SVGAGI. CDR3 length: 15 amino acids. V was pared by 7 bases and J by 5 bases, with 20 bases between. As DNA, the CDR3 is TGTGCCAGCACGTTGCGGCAGGAGGGTGATTATGGCTACACCTTC. Residues: CASTLRQEGDYGYTF.

Comment on this clone: An end of the junction differs from the germline gene, which may be a read error. The V gene is TRBV7-7, the J gene TRBJ1-1, with TRBD1 identical over 8 bases. The CDR3 totals 13 residues. The germline gives CDR1 SSHAT, CDR2 FNYEAQ (reference sequence). The CDR3 coding sequence is TGTGCTAGCAGCTTACACAGGGGGACTGAAGCTTTCTTT. Residues: CASSLHRGTEAFF.

This sequence joins TRBV18 and TRBJ1-5, with 8 bases identical to TRBD1. V lost 3 bases to trimming and J lost 4 bases; unmatched junction nucleotides: 5. The CDR3 is 15 amino acids. CDR1 is KGHSH and CDR2 is LQKENI in the germline V gene. CDR3 nucleotide sequence: TGTGCCAGCTCACCGTCTGGACAGGGTAATCAGCCCCAGCATTTT. Protein sequence: CASSPSGQGNQPQHF. The full variable domain, with the rest looked up from reference TRBV18 and TRBJ1-5, is NAGVMQNPRHLVRRRGQEARLRCSPMKGHSHVYWYRQLPEEGLKFMVYLQKENIIDESGMPKERFSAEFPKEGPSILRIQQVVRGDSAAYFCASSPSGQGNQPQHFGDGTRLSIL.

The rearrangement joins TRBV7-3 to TRBJ2-3; possible D gene TRBD1, 5 bases. The CDR3 loop spans 16 amino acids. In germline, CDR1 is SGHTA, CDR2 FQGTGA. Trimming left V 4 bases short and J 0 bases short, with 14 bases between. The DNA for the CDR3 is TGTGCCAGCAGCTCACCAACAGGAGCTAGCACAGATACGCAGTATTTT. It specifies CASSSPTGASTDTQYF.

This sequence joins TRBV5-1 and TRBJ2-5; TRBD1 matches 12 bases. The V gene end was trimmed by 4 bases and the J gene end by 1 base; junction bases not matched to a gene: 11. The CDR3 runs to 18 residues. CDR1 and CDR2 (germline): SGHRS, YFSETQ. The CDR3 nucleotides read TGCGCCAGCAGCAGAGGGACAGGGGGCACTTTCATCCAAGAGACCCAGTACTTC. Encoded protein: CASSRGTGGTFIQETQYF. Full variable domain (rest looked up from reference TRBV5-1 and TRBJ2-5): KAGVTQTPRYLIKTRGQQVTLSCSPISGHRSVSWYQQTPGQGLQFLFEYFSETQRNKGNFPGRFSGRQFSNSRSEMNVSTLELGDSALYLCASSRGTGGTFIQETQYFGPGTRLLVL.

The rearrangement uses TRBV30 and TRBJ1-5; no firm D call. From germline, CDR1 is GTSNPN and CDR2 SVGIG (reference sequence). The V end lost 2 bases, the J end lost 0 bases, and 5 bases lay between the germline ends. There are 13 residues in the CDR3. The CDR3 spells CAWSLSSNQPQHF. CDR3 nucleotide sequence: TGTGCCTGGAGTCTTAGTAGCAATCAGCCCCAGCATTTT. The whole variable domain, remainder taken from reference TRBV30 and TRBJ1-5, is SQTIHQWPATLVQPVGSPLSLECTVEGTSNPNLYWYRQAAGRGLQLLFYSVGIGQISSEVPQNLSASRPQDRQFILSSKKLLLSDSGFYLCAWSLSSNQPQHFGDGTRLSIL.